The 10 T cell receptor beta chains presented below share a single source sample, sequenced in a study of T cells expressing NK-cell markers. For each CDR3 protein, TCRdb gives one entry from its re-call of the 5' RACE reads, without DNA. Here the sample table reports 350,000 to 450,000 distinct CDR3 sequences. Source material: blood T cells: a sorted CD56 or NKG2C T cell subset, CD4+ or CD8+ T cells, or bulk PBMC T cells (not recorded which). These receptors all come from a man aged 18-75 years in good health.

The CDR3 sequence: CASSFGGTVGMDTQYF. The chain combines TRBV28 with TRBJ2-3; without DNA, the TCRdb call of TRBD2 cannot be checked. Germline CDR1 MDHEN, CDR2 SYDVKM. This CDR3 has 16 amino acids.

This sequence joins TRBV29-1 and TRBJ1-2; TCRdb outputs TRBD1, but without DNA this stays unchecked. Germline V gene sequence: CDR1 SQVTM, CDR2 ANQGSEA. The CDR3 is 16 residues long. The CDR3 here is CSVEDLGDRDTYGYTF.

CDR3 region: CASSQDRRISYGEQFF. The chain joins TRBV4-2 to TRBJ2-1; the TRBD2 assignment by TCRdb is unverifiable without DNA. Per germline, CDR1 LGHNA and CDR2 YNFKEQ. This CDR3 has 16 amino acids.

The V and J genes are TRBV20-1 and TRBJ1-2; TCRdb proposes TRBD1, but this gene call is untestable without DNA. Looked up from germline, CDR1 is DFQATT and CDR2 is SNEGSKA (reference sequence). This CDR3 is 11 amino acids long. CDR3 protein: CSASAGIDYTF.

The J gene is TRBJ2-2, the V gene TRBV5-1; the TCRdb call, TRBD1, lacks DNA for checking. The CDR3 runs 17 residues. Germline values: CDR1 SGHRS, CDR2 YFSETQ. The chain's CDR3 is CASSSKGGGGITGELFF. Using reference TRBV5-1 and TRBJ2-2 for the parts outside the CDR3, the full variable domain is KAGVTQTPRYLIKTRGQQVTLSCSPISGHRSVSWYQQTPGQGLQFLFEYFSETQRNKGNFPGRFSGRQFSNSRSEMNVSTLELGDSALYLCASSSKGGGGITGELFFGEGSRLTVL.

This sequence joins TRBV7-6 and TRBJ1-1; no DNA is available, so the TRBD1 call from TCRdb remains unchecked. The CDR3 extends over 16 amino acids. Germline values: CDR1 SGHVS, CDR2 FNYEAQ. The CDR3 is CASSLESGTVNTEAFF.

V is TRBV7-2 and J is TRBJ2-1; the D call from TCRdb, TRBD2, cannot be confirmed without DNA. The CDR3 has 14 residues. Germline V lookup: CDR1 SGHTA, CDR2 FQGNSA. This chain's CDR3 is CASRMDSVTREQFF. Full variable domain (missing parts from reference TRBV7-2 and TRBJ2-1): GAGVSQSPSNKVTEKGKDVELRCDPISGHTALYWYRQSLGQGLEFLIYFQGNSAPDKSGLPSDRFSAERTGGSVSTLTIQRTQQEDSAVYLCASRMDSVTREQFFGPGTRLTVL.

The V gene is TRBV7-9, the J gene TRBJ2-7; TCRdb reports TRBD1, a call that lacks DNA to check it against. The germline V gene has CDR1 SEHNR and CDR2 FQNEAQ (reference sequence). This CDR3 region has 15 residues. The CDR3 sequence is CASSFGTGSLYEQYF.

The chain recombines TRBV7-9 with TRBJ1-6. The CDR3 runs 14 residues. Germline CDR1 is SEHNR and CDR2 is FQNEAQ (reference sequence). The CDR3 region is CASSPVADFVSLHF.

The chain carries TRBV27 and TRBJ2-1. The CDR3 has 14 residues. Germline V lookup: CDR1 MNHEY, CDR2 SMNVEV (reference sequence). The chain's CDR3 is CASSTRRWLGEQFF.